This T cell receptor beta chain was recorded in a study of blood T cells in healthy people across ages. This clonotype has at least ten counts. No antigen is known for it. The second PCR ran roughly 7 to 12 cycles with a sample-barcoded 5' primer and J-beta primers. Tags on each cDNA molecule came from a template-switch adaptor with 12 random nucleotides. Samples each returned at least 2.5 million CDR3-containing paired-end reads. TCRdb ran MiXCR on the 5' RACE reads and lists one entry per CDR3 protein. This repertoire shows hundreds of thousands of distinct CDR3 sequences, about 28% found once; its top ten account for 17%. The study's findings and limits: Investigators viewed diversity estimates from one million T cells as underestimates, the study reported.

This receptor was obtained from a woman at least 80 years old in good health. What was sequenced was blood.

The DNA for the CDR3 is TGTGCCAGCAGAGTGGCCGGTCAAGAGACCCAGTACTTC. Its translation is CASRVAGQETQYF. J is TRBJ2-5 and V is TRBV12-3 or TRBV12-4, with D uncertain. The CDR3 runs to 13 residues. Trimming removed 6 bases at V and 2 bases at J, with 10 bases between.